The 19 T cell receptor beta chains below all came from one sample that was sequenced in a study of cytomegalovirus exposure and HLA in healthy donors. Both 60 Vbeta primers and 13 Jbeta primers went into the PCR. The repertoire was sequenced with immunoSEQ multiplex PCR; TCRdb's copy has only in-frame clones and lacks some. Of 140,000 to 150,000 clones in the sample, almost 85% were seen once. Sequencing was performed on PBMCs. The receptor source for this set is a woman aged 55-69 years in good health and CMV-seropositive.

The chain uses TRBV30 and TRBJ1-1; D is possibly TRBD1 (5 bases). V lost 5 bases and J 0 bases, leaving 10 bases between the germline ends. The germline V gene has CDR1 GTSNPN and CDR2 SVGIG (reference sequence). The CDR3 totals 13 residues. CDR3: CAWDAGMNTEAFF. The CDR3 DNA sequence: TGTGCCTGGGATGCAGGGATGAACACTGAAGCTTTCTTT.

This clone was detected only a few times. The chain combines TRBV4-3 with TRBJ1-3; unclear D gene. Germline values: CDR1 LGHNA, CDR2 YSLEER. Trimming shortened V by 0 bases and J by 0 bases, and 12 bases separated the two germline ends. This CDR3 is built from 17 residues. In DNA, the CDR3 is TGCGCCAGCAGCCAAGACCCCGACTGGTCCTCTGGAAACACCATATATTTT. Translated: CASSQDPDWSSGNTIYF.

The J gene is TRBJ1-1, the V gene TRBV30; no clear D. V dropped 0 bases and J dropped 10 bases, with 9 bases sitting between them. The germline gives CDR1 GTSNPN, CDR2 SVGIG (reference sequence). This CDR3 comprises 11 residues. CDR3 residues: CAWSVSGRAFF. CDR3 in DNA: TGTGCCTGGAGTGTCTCAGGAAGAGCTTTCTTT.

V usage is TRBV27 and J usage is TRBJ2-5; maybe TRBD2 (6 bases). The J call could be wrong; TRBJ2-7 is a better fit for the DNA end. The germline CDR1 and CDR2 sequences are MNHEY and SMNVEV (reference sequence). The CDR3 extends over 14 amino acids. The CDR3 protein is CASSLSGLSYEQYF. CDR3 bases: TGTGCCAGCAGTTTATCGGGACTTTCCTACGAGCAGTACTTC.

About this clone itself: This sample also contains other DNA sequences that code for the same CDR3. This chain links TRBV4-3 with TRBJ2-3; 13 bases fit TRBD2. The length of the CDR3 is 15 residues. After removal of 4 bases from V and 3 bases from J, the junction contained 1 base not matched to a gene. Germline loops: CDR1 LGHNA, CDR2 YSLEER. CDR3 nucleotides: TGCGCCAGCAGCCTGGGACTAGCGGGAACAGATACGCAGTATTTT. It specifies CASSLGLAGTDTQYF.

The chain is built from TRBV7-2 and TRBJ1-1, with D perhaps TRBD1 (6 bases). Deletions cut 5 bases from V and 6 bases from J, with 16 bases between. The germline CDR1 and CDR2 sequences are SGHTA and FQGNSA. The CDR3 length is 14 residues. The CDR3 bases are TGTGCCAGCAGCCTTGGGGGGGCGGCGGCTGAAGCTTTCTTT. Translation: CASSLGGAAAEAFF.

J is TRBJ2-5 and V is TRBV10-1; TRBD1 matches at 8 bases. CDR3 length: 12 residues. V lost 9 bases to trimming and J lost 4 bases; unmatched junction nucleotides: 4. Germline V gene data show CDR1 as WNHNN and CDR2 as SYGVQD (reference sequence). The CDR3 protein is CARDRVGETQYF. CDR3 in DNA: TGCGCCAGGGACAGGGTGGGAGAGACCCAGTACTTC.

The gene calls are TRBV10-3 and TRBJ2-7, with 7 bases lining up with TRBD2. In germline, CDR1 is ENHRY, CDR2 SYGVKD. This CDR3 region has 17 residues. J was trimmed by 3 bases and V by 0 bases; bases with no gene match: 11. The CDR3 spells CAISESMPPSGYYEQYF. CDR3 sequence (DNA): TGTGCCATCAGTGAGTCGATGCCCCCTAGCGGCTACTACGAGCAGTACTTC.

The chain employs TRBV7-2 and TRBJ2-7; unclear D gene. V dropped 4 bases and J dropped 0 bases, with 4 bases sitting between them. Germline loops: CDR1 SGHTA, CDR2 FQGNSA. There are 12 residues in the CDR3. The CDR3, as DNA: TGTGCCAGCAGCTCGAGCTCCTACGAGCAGTACTTC. Its translation: CASSSSSYEQYF.

This chain joins TRBV4-3 and TRBJ2-7; D gene uncertain. The V gene lost 0 bases and the J gene lost 3 bases, with 12 bases spanning the gap. CDR1 and CDR2 from the germline V gene are LGHNA and YSLEER. CDR3 length: 15 amino acids. In nucleotides, the CDR3 is TGCGCCAGCAGCCAAGATCGGAGCAGCGACTACGAGCAGTACTTC. It encodes CASSQDRSSDYEQYF.

The V call is TRBV7-9, the J call TRBJ2-3; TRBD2 matches at 13 bases. The CDR3 consists of 16 residues. Germline V gene data show CDR1 as SEHNR and CDR2 as FQNEAQ (reference sequence). V shed 5 bases, J shed 3 bases, and the junction held 5 bases outside the gene matches. The CDR3 DNA follows: TGTGCCAGCAGCCGACTAGCGGGAGGTGGGACAGATACGCAGTATTTT. Translated, it gives CASSRLAGGGTDTQYF. Full variable domain (rest looked up from reference TRBV7-9 and TRBJ2-3): DTGVSQNPRHKITKRGQNVTFRCDPISEHNRLYWYRQTLGQGPEFLTYFQNEAQLEKSRLLSDRFSAERPKGSFSTLEIQRTEQGDSAMYLCASSRLAGGGTDTQYFGPGTRLTVL.

This clone was counted at least ten times. The chain has TRBV5-4 and TRBJ2-2; D is uncertain. Germline lookup yields CDR1 SGHNT and CDR2 YYREEE (reference sequence). This CDR3 comprises 15 residues. The V and J ends lost 5 bases and 6 bases respectively, with 17 bases between them. The CDR3 DNA reads as TGTGCCAGCAGTCCCCGCGAAAGAACAGCCGGGGAGCTGTTTTTT. It encodes CASSPRERTAGELFF.

The V and J genes are TRBV4-3 and TRBJ1-1; D is unclear. V was clipped by 1 base and J by 0 bases, with 6 bases between them. Per the germline V gene, CDR1 is LGHNA and CDR2 is YSLEER. This CDR3 spans 14 amino acids. CDR3 DNA sequence: TGCGCCAGCAGCCAAGGACATCTGAACACTGAAGCTTTCTTT. Translated, it gives CASSQGHLNTEAFF.

This rearrangement joins TRBV2 to TRBJ2-5, with TRBD1 matching over 8 bases. V lost 0 bases and J lost 5; bases outside the gene matches: 14. This CDR3 contains 18 residues. Per germline, CDR1 SNHLY and CDR2 FYNNEI. The CDR3: CASSEAAIRTGSWETQYF. DNA of the CDR3: TGTGCCAGCAGTGAAGCCGCGATCAGGACAGGGTCCTGGGAGACCCAGTACTTC.

The V and J genes are TRBV7-2 and TRBJ2-5; D unclear. The J call may be in error: the DNA end matches TRBJ2-7 better. The germline gives CDR1 SGHTA, CDR2 FQGNSA. The length of the CDR3 is 11 residues. The CDR3 DNA follows: TGTGCCAGCAGCGCGCTCTACGAGCAGTACTTC. Translating gives CASSALYEQYF.

The J gene is TRBJ2-7, the V gene TRBV5-4, with 7 bases matching TRBD1. The CDR3 spans 14 residues. Germline trimming cut 0 bases from V and 7 bases from J; bases unmatched to any gene: 7. CDR1 is SGHNT and CDR2 is YYREEE in the germline V gene (reference sequence). CDR3 protein: CASSLAQGGREQYF. For the CDR3, the DNA is TGTGCCAGCAGCTTGGCCCAAGGGGGCCGAGAGCAGTACTTC.

V usage is TRBV7-8 and J usage is TRBJ2-1; 8 bases are a match to TRBD2. Germline values: CDR1 SGHVS, CDR2 FQNEAQ. The CDR3 contains 15 residues. V lost 5 bases, J lost 7 bases, and 10 bases stayed unmatched. Here the CDR3 DNA reads TGTGCCAGCAGCCGCAGCGGGAGAGCTTTTAATGAGCAGTTCTTC. This encodes CASSRSGRAFNEQFF.

The chain employs TRBV27 and TRBJ2-7; the match to TRBD2 covers 9 bases. Germline V gene data show CDR1 as MNHEY and CDR2 as SMNVEV (reference sequence). Trimming cost V 2 bases and J 6 bases; bases outside gene matches: 5. This CDR3 is 14 amino acids long. CDR3 nucleotide sequence: TGTGCCAGCAGTTTAGCGGGAGGGGGGTCCGAGCAGTACTTC. This gives the protein CASSLAGGGSEQYF.

The J gene is TRBJ2-5, the V gene TRBV7-9; D ambiguous. TRBJ2-7 matches the DNA end more closely, so the J call is doubtful. The CDR3 has 14 residues. Germline CDR1 is SEHNR and CDR2 is FQNEAQ (reference sequence). CDR3 amino acids: CASTISIDSYEQYF. CDR3 DNA: TGTGCCAGCACCATCTCAATCGACTCCTACGAGCAGTACTTC.